Here is one TCR beta chain with its context. This clonotype was counted many times. The specificity of this receptor is unknown. Base qualities are not provided; no much larger clone lies one nucleotide away. CDR1 and CDR2 are read off the germline V gene as MNHNS and SASEGT. Trimming takes 5 bases from V and 5 bases from J, and the germline ends sit 10 bases apart. From the cysteine up to the phenylalanine, the CDR3 has a length of 14 residues. Of all the DNA, just the CDR3 is kept, 42 bases in frame from base 1. A patient counted as having stable Graves' hyperthyroidism if no progression to ophthalmopathy occurred over 18 months of follow-up. The hyperthyroidism patients were between 18 and 65 years old and newly diagnosed, with a disease duration of less than 2 months. Patients with uncontrolled infections, other autoimmune diseases, pregnancy or lactation were excluded. Diagnoses were established on the basis of clinical symptoms, serum thyroxine and TRAb, thyroid ultrasound, and orbital computed tomography. PBMCs were separated from roughly 10 ml of fresh peripheral blood using Ficoll-Paque density gradient centrifugation. Total RNA was extracted using Trizol reagent, and RNA quality was assessed on an Agilent 2100 Bioanalyzer.

Amplification of TCR beta CDR3 regions was carried out from RNA transcripts. The first round of RT-PCR for the TCR CDR3 was performed with the HTBI primer set and the Qiagen OneStep RT-PCR kit. Libraries were constructed in a second round of multiplex PCR, after which size selection and purification were carried out. Libraries were sequenced paired-end with 100 bp reads on an Illumina HiSeq2000. The study's own analysis went as follows. SOAPnuke was used to process the raw data, throwing out any read that contained adapters or uncalled bases, had a mean Phred below 15, or lacked an exact constant-primer or identifier match. High-quality paired reads were merged using COPE v1.2.5, and each unique nucleotide sequence was defined as a clonotype. Clonotypes were aligned to IMGT TRBV, TRBD and TRBJ reference segments using MiTCR v1.1. Only V-J combinations with frequency above 0.0001, covering about 99% of repertoires, were analysed. A TCS score was defined as the ratio of F50 (clonal expansion) to E x V (chaos), with BLOSUM62-based TCRdist applied between CDR3 peptides within each V-J. Welch's t-statistics and random forest reduced 500 to 650 V-J features to 13, which were used in a naive Bayes classifier (R e1071). The public sequencing data were trimmed at Q25 with fastp and processed into clonotypes with MiXCR by TCRdb, which kept only in-frame beta chains. Every distinct CDR3 protein forms one entry, paired with its most common genes and DNA. The V and J calls shown here were made by TCRdb, not taken from the authors' results. The sample contains 350,000 to 500,000 distinct CDR3 sequences, roughly an eighth of them found a single time. In total, the top ten clones hold 4% to 6.5% of the sample.

The data were taken from a study of T cells in Graves' hyperthyroidism and ophthalmopathy (dated by TCRdb to about 2019). In the study overall: Peripheral blood samples were taken at the time of initial diagnosis, prior to any treatment. After blood sampling, hyperthyroidism patients were treated with methimazole at a starting dose of 30 mg daily, and ophthalmopathy patients were treated with high-dose intravenous methylprednisolone. A discovery cohort of about a hundred patients, 43 with Graves' ophthalmopathy and 55 to 60 with stable Graves' hyperthyroidism, was used to find distinguishing TCR V-J signatures. The 90 or so discovery patients were randomly split 7:3 into training and test sets. In roughly six Graves' hyperthyroidism patients, the study also compared T-cell repertoires from thyroid tissue with T-cell repertoires from blood. The paper reports TCR Vbeta CDR3 sequencing of about 140 peripheral blood samples: 40 to 45 ophthalmopathy, roughly 80 hyperthyroidism and 17 progressor patients. Prospective prediction of ophthalmopathy was tested in an independent validation cohort consisting of fewer than 20 hyperthyroidism patients and some 15 patients who later progressed to ophthalmopathy.

Results and caveats for the whole study, not just this receptor: Most expanded thyroid clonotypes (frequency above 0.001) were also found in blood, which suggests that blood repertoires may mirror thyroid immune responses. Sample size was not statistically predetermined, and blinding of investigators to group allocation was not performed. In validation, progression to ophthalmopathy was predicted by the model with roughly 69% sensitivity and roughly 76% specificity, a median of approximately 6.5 months before onset. A 13 V-J signature model separated ophthalmopathy from stable hyperthyroidism, with 87.88% sensitivity and 81.08% specificity in cross-validation and 80%/75% in testing.

This chain joins TRBV6-1 to TRBJ1-6, with a weak D call of TRBD1 (5 bases match). This TCR was sampled from a woman younger than 35 with Graves' hyperthyroidism. The sample was blood. The CDR3 reads CASSKTVDNSPLHF. The sequence in DNA is TGTGCCAGCAGTAAGACAGTTGATAATTCACCCCTCCACTTT.